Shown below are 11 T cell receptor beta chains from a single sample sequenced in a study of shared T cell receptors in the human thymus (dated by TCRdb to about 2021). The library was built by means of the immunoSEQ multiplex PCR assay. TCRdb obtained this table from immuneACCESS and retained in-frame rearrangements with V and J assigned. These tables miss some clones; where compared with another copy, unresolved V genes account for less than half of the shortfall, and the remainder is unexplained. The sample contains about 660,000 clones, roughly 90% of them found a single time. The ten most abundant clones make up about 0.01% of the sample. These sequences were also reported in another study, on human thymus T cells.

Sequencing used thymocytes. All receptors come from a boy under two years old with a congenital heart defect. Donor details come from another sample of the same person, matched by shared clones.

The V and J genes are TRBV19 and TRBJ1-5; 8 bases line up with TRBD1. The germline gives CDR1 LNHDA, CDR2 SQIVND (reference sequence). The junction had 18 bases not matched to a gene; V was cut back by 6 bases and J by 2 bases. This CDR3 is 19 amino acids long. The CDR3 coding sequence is TGTGCCAGTAGCTGGTCTATTGGGGACAGGCCACTCGGCAATCAGCCCCAGCATTTT. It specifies CASSWSIGDRPLGNQPQHF.

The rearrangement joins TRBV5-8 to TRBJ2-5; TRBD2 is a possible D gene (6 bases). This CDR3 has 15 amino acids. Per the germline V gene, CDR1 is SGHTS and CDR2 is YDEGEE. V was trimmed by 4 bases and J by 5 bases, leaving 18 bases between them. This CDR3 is CASSPGGGVWETQYF. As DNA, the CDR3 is TGTGCCAGCAGCCCCGGAGGCGGGGTCTGGGAGACCCAGTACTTC.

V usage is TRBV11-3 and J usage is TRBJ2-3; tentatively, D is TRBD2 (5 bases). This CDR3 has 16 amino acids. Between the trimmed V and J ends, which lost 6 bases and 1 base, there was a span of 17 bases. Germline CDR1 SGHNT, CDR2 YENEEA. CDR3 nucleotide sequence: TGTGCCAGCAGGCGGACTCGAAATACGGGCACAGATACGCAGTATTTT. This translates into CASRRTRNTGTDTQYF.

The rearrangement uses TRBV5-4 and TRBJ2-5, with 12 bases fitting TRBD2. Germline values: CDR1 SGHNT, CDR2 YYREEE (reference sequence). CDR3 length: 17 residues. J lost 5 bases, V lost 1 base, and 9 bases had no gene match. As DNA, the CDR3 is TGTGCCAGCAGCTTGTGCCGTACTAGCGGGAGGTCGGAGACCCAGTACTTC. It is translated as CASSLCRTSGRSETQYF.

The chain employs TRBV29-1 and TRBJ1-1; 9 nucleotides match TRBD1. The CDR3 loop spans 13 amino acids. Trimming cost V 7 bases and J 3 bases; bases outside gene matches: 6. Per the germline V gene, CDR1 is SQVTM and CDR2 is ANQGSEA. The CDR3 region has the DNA TGCAGCGGTCACAGGGGGCCCGACACTGAAGCTTTCTTT. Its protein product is CSGHRGPDTEAFF.

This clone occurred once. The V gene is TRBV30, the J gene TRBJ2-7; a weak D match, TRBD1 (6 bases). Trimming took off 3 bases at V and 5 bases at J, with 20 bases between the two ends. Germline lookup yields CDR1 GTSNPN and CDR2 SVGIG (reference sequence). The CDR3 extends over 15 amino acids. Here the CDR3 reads CAWSQGSHQIHEQYF. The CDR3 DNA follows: TGTGCCTGGAGCCAGGGGTCCCACCAAATCCACGAGCAGTACTTC.

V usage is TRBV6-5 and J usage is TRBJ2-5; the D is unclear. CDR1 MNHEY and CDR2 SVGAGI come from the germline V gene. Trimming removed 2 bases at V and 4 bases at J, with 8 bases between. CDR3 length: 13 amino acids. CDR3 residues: CASSYPLGETQYF. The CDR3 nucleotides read TGTGCCAGCAGTTACCCTCTCGGAGAGACCCAGTACTTC.

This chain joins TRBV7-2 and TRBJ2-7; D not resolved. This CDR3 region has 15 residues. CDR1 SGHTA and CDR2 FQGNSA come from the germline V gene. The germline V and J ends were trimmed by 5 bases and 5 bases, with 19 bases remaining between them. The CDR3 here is CASSPSGPGPHEQYF. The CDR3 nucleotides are TGTGCCAGCAGCCCCTCGGGTCCTGGCCCCCACGAGCAGTACTTC.

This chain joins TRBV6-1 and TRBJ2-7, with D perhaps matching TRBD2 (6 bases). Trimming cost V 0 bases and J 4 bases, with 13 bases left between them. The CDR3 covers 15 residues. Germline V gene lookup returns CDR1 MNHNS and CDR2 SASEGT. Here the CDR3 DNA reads TGTGCCAGCAGTGAAGCGGGACTGGGAGGATACGAGCAGTACTTC. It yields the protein CASSEAGLGGYEQYF.

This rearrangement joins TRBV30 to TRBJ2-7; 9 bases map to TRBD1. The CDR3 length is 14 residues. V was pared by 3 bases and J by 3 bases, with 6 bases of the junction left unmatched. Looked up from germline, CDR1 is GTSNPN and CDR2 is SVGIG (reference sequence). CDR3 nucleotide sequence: TGTGCCTGGAGGGCGGGACAGGGTTACTACGAGCAGTACTTC. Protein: CAWRAGQGYYEQYF.

The CDR3 nucleotides are TGTGCCAGCAGCTTCGGACTACTAGAGACCCAGTACTTC. This codes for CASSFGLLETQYF. The rearrangement links TRBV5-6 to TRBJ2-5; D is possibly TRBD2 (6 bases). From germline, CDR1 is SGHDT and CDR2 YYEEEE. V lost 2 bases to trimming and J lost 4 bases, with 9 bases between them. The CDR3 is made up of 13 amino acids.